One TCR beta chain is described in this entry. Its target is unknown. The germline gives CDR1 SGHAT, CDR2 FQDESV (reference sequence). V shed 5 bases, J shed 3 bases, and the junction held 8 bases outside the gene matches. The CDR3 runs 16 residues. PCR was performed using 60 Vbeta and 13 Jbeta primers. Method: immunoSEQ multiplex PCR; TCRdb's copy keeps in-frame clones and lacks some. Of under 200,000 clones in the sample, roughly 73% are singletons; the top ten hold 1.5% to 2%. This entry comes from a study of cytomegalovirus exposure and HLA in healthy donors. General study results and limits: TCR beta chains associated with HLA were, in a later analysis, more clonally expanded than equally common others. When the data were analyzed later, several of the most significant clusters appeared to be linked to common viral pathogens. TCR beta V- and J-gene trimming was later associated with a missense DCLRE1C variant.

Sequencing was done on a sample of PBMCs. The chain is built from TRBV11-1 and TRBJ2-3, with 10 bases identical to TRBD1. This TCR derives from a woman aged 30 to 39 in good health and CMV-seronegative. Here the CDR3 DNA reads TGTGCCAGCAGCCCCAGGACAGGGGGAGGGACAGATACGCAGTATTTT. This encodes CASSPRTGGGTDTQYF.